A selection of T cell receptor beta chains follows, all from one sample in a study of T cells in Graves' hyperthyroidism and ophthalmopathy. From the multiplex PCR reads, TCRdb called clonotypes with MiXCR, one entry per CDR3 protein. This sample has hundreds of thousands of distinct CDR3 sequences, with about 14% found just once. The material sequenced was blood. The receptors derive from a woman aged 40-49 years with Graves' ophthalmopathy. The CDR3 runs from the conserved cysteine through the conserved F or W. The D gene is left open where the match is weak. Size is stated for part of the rows, as once, few or many counts, or as a class when the clone is expanded.

V gene: TRBV30
clone size: many
CDR3 length: 14
J gene: TRBJ1-2
D gene: NA
CDR3 DNA: TGTGCCTGGAGCCGCGGGGGGGACGGTAATGGCTACACCTTC
CDR3 protein: CAWSRGGDGNGYTF

V gene: TRBV15
clone size: many
CDR3 length: 14
J gene: TRBJ1-1
D gene: NA
CDR3 DNA: TGTGCCACCAGCGTAGGACAGTTTAACACTGAAGCTTTCTTT
CDR3 protein: CATSVGQFNTEAFF

V gene: TRBV20-1
clone size: many
CDR3 length: 15
J gene: TRBJ2-7
D gene: TRBD2
CDR3 DNA: TGCAGTGCTAGAGAAGGACTAGCGGACTCCTACGAGCAGTACTTC
CDR3 protein: CSAREGLADSYEQYF

V gene: TRBV11-2
clone size: many
CDR3 length: 17
J gene: TRBJ1-1
D gene: NA
CDR3 DNA: TGTGCCAGCAGCTTAGATATCATCTCACGAATGAACACTGAAGCTTTCTTT
CDR3 protein: CASSLDIISRMNTEAFF

V gene: TRBV5-6
clone size: many
CDR3 length: 17
J gene: TRBJ2-2
D gene: TRBD2
CDR3 DNA: TGTGCCAGCAGCTTGGGAATGGTTGCGGCGGGAGGCGGGGAGCTGTTTTTT
CDR3 protein: CASSLGMVAAGGGELFF

V gene: TRBV30
clone size: many
CDR3 length: 13
J gene: TRBJ1-5
D gene: NA
CDR3 DNA: TGTGCCTGGAGTCACAGATGGGATCAGCCCCAGCATTTT
CDR3 protein: CAWSHRWDQPQHF

V gene: TRBV10-3
clone size: many
CDR3 length: 17
J gene: TRBJ1-2
D gene: NA
CDR3 DNA: TGTGCCATCAGTGAGTCGGTATATGTTCAGGGGACCTATGGCTACACCTTC
CDR3 protein: CAISESVYVQGTYGYTF

V gene: TRBV15
clone size: NA
CDR3 length: 14
J gene: TRBJ2-5
D gene: NA
CDR3 DNA: TGTGCCACCAGCACCACCGACAGCGAAGAGACCCAGTACTTC
CDR3 protein: CATSTTDSEETQYF

V gene: TRBV7-6
clone size: many
CDR3 length: 14
J gene: TRBJ1-2
D gene: TRBD1
CDR3 DNA: TGTGCCAGCAGCTTAGGAGACAGGGGAGGTGGCTACACCTTC
CDR3 protein: CASSLGDRGGGYTF

V gene: TRBV6-1
clone size: NA
CDR3 length: 15
J gene: TRBJ1-3
D gene: NA
CDR3 DNA: TGTGCCAGCAGGAGAGGCGGGGAAGCTGGAAACACCATATATTTT
CDR3 protein: CASRRGGEAGNTIYF

V gene: TRBV6-1
clone size: NA
CDR3 length: 14
J gene: TRBJ1-4
D gene: NA
CDR3 DNA: TGTGCCAGCAGTGTAACAGCAACTAATGAAAAACTGTTTTTT
CDR3 protein: CASSVTATNEKLFF

V gene: TRBV24-1
clone size: many
CDR3 length: 14
J gene: TRBJ1-2
D gene: TRBD1
CDR3 DNA: TGTGCCACCAGTGACCCGGGACAGGGATATGGCTACACCTTC
CDR3 protein: CATSDPGQGYGYTF

V gene: TRBV12-3/TRBV12-4
clone size: NA
CDR3 length: 14
J gene: TRBJ2-7
D gene: NA
CDR3 DNA: TGTGCCAGCAGTTTACAAGCTGGGTACTACGAGCAGTACTTC
CDR3 protein: CASSLQAGYYEQYF

V gene: TRBV15
clone size: many
CDR3 length: 14
J gene: TRBJ1-1
D gene: NA
CDR3 DNA: TGTGCCACCAGCAGAGTGTCGGAGAACACTGAAGCTTTCTTT
CDR3 protein: CATSRVSENTEAFF

V gene: TRBV12-3/TRBV12-4
clone size: few
CDR3 length: 16
J gene: TRBJ2-5
D gene: TRBD2
CDR3 DNA: TGTGCCAGCAGTCGGACTAGCGGGAGCCGGCAAGAGACCCAGTACTTC
CDR3 protein: CASSRTSGSRQETQYF

V gene: TRBV6-1
clone size: few
CDR3 length: 13
J gene: TRBJ1-3
D gene: NA
CDR3 DNA: TGTGCCAGCAAAGCTACGTCTGGAAACACCATATATTTT
CDR3 protein: CASKATSGNTIYF

V gene: TRBV12-3/TRBV12-4
clone size: few
CDR3 length: 15
J gene: TRBJ2-4
D gene: NA
CDR3 DNA: TGTGCCAGCAGCCCCGATGGCAGAGCCAAAAACATTCAGTACTTC
CDR3 protein: CASSPDGRAKNIQYF

V gene: TRBV5-1
clone size: many
CDR3 length: 16
J gene: TRBJ2-7
D gene: TRBD1
CDR3 DNA: TGCGCCAGCAGCCACCAACAGGGGCCCAATTTGGGGGAGCAGTACTTC
CDR3 protein: CASSHQQGPNLGEQYF

V gene: TRBV7-9
clone size: many
CDR3 length: 12
J gene: TRBJ2-7
D gene: TRBD1
CDR3 DNA: TGTGCCAGCAGCCCCGGACAGGGAGAGCAGTACTTC
CDR3 protein: CASSPGQGEQYF

V gene: TRBV27
clone size: NA
CDR3 length: 14
J gene: TRBJ2-5
D gene: NA
CDR3 DNA: TGTGCCAGCAGTTTATCCCAGGGGTTGGAGACCCAGTACTTC
CDR3 protein: CASSLSQGLETQYF

V gene: TRBV5-1
clone size: many
CDR3 length: 15
J gene: TRBJ2-7
D gene: TRBD2
CDR3 DNA: TGCGCCAGCAGCTTGGGACTAGCGCTATATTACGAGCAGTACTTC
CDR3 protein: CASSLGLALYYEQYF

V gene: TRBV28
clone size: many
CDR3 length: 14
J gene: TRBJ2-5
D gene: NA
CDR3 DNA: TGTGCCAGCAGTTTTACGGGAGTGCGGGAGACCCAGTACTTC
CDR3 protein: CASSFTGVRETQYF

V gene: TRBV4-1
clone size: NA
CDR3 length: 16
J gene: TRBJ1-1
D gene: NA
CDR3 DNA: TGCGCCAGCAGCCAGGGCCCCGACAGAGTGAACACTGAAGCTTTCTTT
CDR3 protein: CASSQGPDRVNTEAFF

V gene: TRBV2
clone size: many
CDR3 length: 14
J gene: TRBJ2-7
D gene: TRBD2
CDR3 DNA: TGTGCCAGTAGTGCTCTAGCGGGGGCCTACGAGCAGTACTTC
CDR3 protein: CASSALAGAYEQYF

V gene: TRBV12-3/TRBV12-4
clone size: many
CDR3 length: 17
J gene: TRBJ2-2
D gene: NA
CDR3 DNA: TGTGCCAGCAGTTTCCCCGGACAGTCAGTACCCACCGGGGAGCTGTTTTTT
CDR3 protein: CASSFPGQSVPTGELFF

V gene: TRBV6-1
clone size: many
CDR3 length: 13
J gene: TRBJ2-7
D gene: NA
CDR3 DNA: TGTGCCAGCAGTGAAAATAGGCAGAACGAGCAGTACTTC
CDR3 protein: CASSENRQNEQYF

V gene: TRBV5-1
clone size: many
CDR3 length: 18
J gene: TRBJ1-3
D gene: NA
CDR3 DNA: TGCGCCAGCAGCTTGGATCCATGGGGGCGCGGCACTGGAAACACCATATATTTT
CDR3 protein: CASSLDPWGRGTGNTIYF

V gene: TRBV28
clone size: many
CDR3 length: 13
J gene: TRBJ2-7
D gene: NA
CDR3 DNA: TGTGCCAGCGCGTTCGTTGGGTTCGACGAGCAGTACTTC
CDR3 protein: CASAFVGFDEQYF

V gene: TRBV20-1
clone size: many
CDR3 length: 12
J gene: TRBJ2-5
D gene: NA
CDR3 DNA: TGCAGTGTAGGACGAAAAGGGGAGACCCAGTACTTC
CDR3 protein: CSVGRKGETQYF

V gene: TRBV12-3/TRBV12-4
clone size: many
CDR3 length: 13
J gene: TRBJ1-1
D gene: NA
CDR3 DNA: TGTGCCAGCAGTTTTAACGGGGGCACTGAAGCTTTCTTT
CDR3 protein: CASSFNGGTEAFF

V gene: TRBV11-1
clone size: many
CDR3 length: 16
J gene: TRBJ1-1
D gene: NA
CDR3 DNA: TGTGCCAGCAGCCCTGGGACCGCGGGGACTGGCGCTGAAGCTTTCTTT
CDR3 protein: CASSPGTAGTGAEAFF

V gene: TRBV19
clone size: many
CDR3 length: 11
J gene: TRBJ2-2
D gene: NA
CDR3 DNA: TGTGCCAGTGGATGGGCCGGGGAGCTGTTTTTT
CDR3 protein: CASGWAGELFF

V gene: TRBV11-1
clone size: many
CDR3 length: 13
J gene: TRBJ1-2
D gene: TRBD1
CDR3 DNA: TGTGCCAGCAGCTTCGCGACAGGGAGAGGCTACACCTTC
CDR3 protein: CASSFATGRGYTF

V gene: TRBV14
clone size: few
CDR3 length: 15
J gene: TRBJ2-1
D gene: NA
CDR3 DNA: TGTGCCAGCAGCCAAGTAGGTGTTCTCTACAATGAGCAGTTCTTC
CDR3 protein: CASSQVGVLYNEQFF

V gene: TRBV6-2/TRBV6-3
clone size: few
CDR3 length: 14
J gene: TRBJ1-5
D gene: TRBD1
CDR3 DNA: TGTGCCAGCAGGCCCGGGACAGGATGGGGGCCCCAGCATTTT
CDR3 protein: CASRPGTGWGPQHF

V gene: TRBV19
clone size: many
CDR3 length: 13
J gene: TRBJ1-1
D gene: NA
CDR3 DNA: TGTGCCAGTAGTCCGACGGTGGGTGGATACGCTTTCTTT
CDR3 protein: CASSPTVGGYAFF

V gene: TRBV5-1
clone size: few
CDR3 length: 14
J gene: TRBJ1-1
D gene: NA
CDR3 DNA: TGCGCCAGTGCCTCGGGGGGCGGGAACACTGAAGCTTTCTTT
CDR3 protein: CASASGGGNTEAFF

V gene: TRBV12-3/TRBV12-4
clone size: NA
CDR3 length: 17
J gene: TRBJ1-5
D gene: NA
CDR3 DNA: TGTGCCAGCAGTTTAGCGGGACCCCTAATAGGCAATCAGCCCCAGCATTTT
CDR3 protein: CASSLAGPLIGNQPQHF

V gene: TRBV6-5
clone size: many
CDR3 length: 14
J gene: TRBJ2-7
D gene: TRBD2
CDR3 DNA: TGTGCCAGCAGAACCGGGACTAGCGGTTACGAGCAGTACTTC
CDR3 protein: CASRTGTSGYEQYF

V gene: TRBV11-1
clone size: NA
CDR3 length: 20
J gene: TRBJ2-5
D gene: NA
CDR3 DNA: TGTGCCAGCAGCTTATGGTCGGGACTTAATAAGTGGACAGCCCCAGAGACCCAGTACTTC
CDR3 protein: CASSLWSGLNKWTAPETQYF

V gene: TRBV11-2
clone size: few
CDR3 length: 15
J gene: TRBJ2-7
D gene: TRBD1
CDR3 DNA: TGTGCCAGCAGCTTAGAGCTTCCGGGACAGGGACAGCAGTACTTC
CDR3 protein: CASSLELPGQGQQYF

V gene: TRBV29-1
clone size: many
CDR3 length: 16
J gene: TRBJ1-1
D gene: NA
CDR3 DNA: TGCAGCGTTGAAGTCCGGGGCAGGGGTGTGAACACTGAAGCTTTCTTT
CDR3 protein: CSVEVRGRGVNTEAFF

V gene: TRBV27
clone size: many
CDR3 length: 13
J gene: TRBJ1-1
D gene: NA
CDR3 DNA: TGTACCAGCACGCGGGGGGCAGGTACTGAAGCTTTCTTT
CDR3 protein: CTSTRGAGTEAFF

V gene: TRBV5-1
clone size: NA
CDR3 length: 12
J gene: TRBJ1-1
D gene: NA
CDR3 DNA: TGCGCCAGCAGCTTCGACGGCACTGAAGCTTTCTTT
CDR3 protein: CASSFDGTEAFF

V gene: TRBV28
clone size: many
CDR3 length: 15
J gene: TRBJ2-5
D gene: TRBD2
CDR3 DNA: TGTGCCAGCAGGCGGCGGGAGGGCCGTGAAAAGACCCAGTACTTC
CDR3 protein: CASRRREGREKTQYF

V gene: TRBV30
clone size: NA
CDR3 length: 15
J gene: TRBJ1-6
D gene: TRBD1
CDR3 DNA: TGTGCCTGGACCGGCTGGGACAGTAGAAATTCACCCCTCCACTTT
CDR3 protein: CAWTGWDSRNSPLHF